Shown below are 23 T cell receptor beta chains from a single sample sequenced in a study of blood T cell repertoires in COVID-19. The table came from immunoSEQ multiplex PCR; TCRdb's copy has only in-frame clones and leaves some out. This sample has approximately 150,000 clones, with about four fifths found just once. The specimen sequenced was peripheral blood. Every receptor here comes from a woman between 65 and 79 years old with acute or convalescent COVID-19.

The J gene is TRBJ2-2, the V gene TRBV11-3; 8 bases agree with TRBD1. The J segment lost 0 bases and the V segment lost 5 bases, leaving 5 bases of the junction unmatched. The CDR3 contains 16 residues. The germline V gene encodes CDR1 SGHNT and CDR2 YENEEA. CDR3 sequence (DNA): TGTGCCAGCAGCCTAAGACAGGGGTCGAACACCGGGGAGCTGTTTTTT. As protein: CASSLRQGSNTGELFF.

The rearrangement links TRBV7-2 to TRBJ2-5, with D unclear. CDR1 and CDR2 (germline): SGHTA, FQGNSA. The ends were cut back, 4 bases at V and 7 bases at J, with 13 bases in the middle. The CDR3 is 13 residues long. In DNA, the CDR3 is TGTGCCAGCAGCTCGGAGAGATTAGGGACCCAGTACTTC. Amino acid sequence: CASSSERLGTQYF.

The chain is built from TRBV18 and TRBJ1-1; TRBD1 aligns across 9 bases. The CDR3 extends over 13 amino acids. The V segment lost 3 bases and the J segment 7 bases; nucleotides outside the gene matches: 3. The germline CDR1 and CDR2 sequences are KGHSH and LQKENI. CDR3 amino acids: CASSPVGQGEAFF. As DNA, the CDR3 is TGTGCCAGCTCACCGGTGGGACAGGGTGAAGCTTTCTTT.

The rearrangement uses TRBV27 and TRBJ2-1, with D possibly matching TRBD2 (6 bases). The germline gives CDR1 MNHEY, CDR2 SMNVEV (reference sequence). V lost 8 bases to trimming and J lost 8 bases, with 25 bases between them. The CDR3 has 16 amino acids. CDR3 nucleotides: TGTGCCAGCGGTGACGGTGGCGGGGATCCTTGGGATGAGCAGTTCTTC. This gives the protein CASGDGGGDPWDEQFF.

This chain uses TRBV5-1 with TRBJ2-1; D may be TRBD2 (5 bases). Trimming left V 0 bases short and J 3 bases short, with 16 bases between. CDR3 size: 17 residues. Germline-derived CDR1 and CDR2 are SGHRS and YFSETQ. The CDR3 coding sequence is TGCGCCAGCAGCTTGGAAATAATACGAAGCGGCTACAATGAGCAGTTCTTC. Residues: CASSLEIIRSGYNEQFF.

The rearrangement joins TRBV5-6 to TRBJ1-1, with 11 nucleotides matching TRBD1. With 3 bases clipped from V and 11 bases from J, the junction kept 12 bases outside the gene matches. Looked up from germline, CDR1 is SGHDT and CDR2 is YYEEEE. This CDR3 comprises 15 residues. The CDR3 sequence is CASSSIGQGAGLAFF. CDR3 nucleotides: TGTGCCAGCAGCTCCATAGGACAGGGGGCAGGGCTGGCTTTCTTT.

CDR3 bases: TGCGCCAGCAGCCGGGCCCCCGGGACTAGCGAAGACGAGCAGTACTTC. Translating gives CASSRAPGTSEDEQYF. The chain couples TRBV4-1 to TRBJ2-7; 10 nucleotides agree with TRBD2. Trimming cost V 4 bases and J 5 bases; bases outside gene matches: 11. CDR3 size: 16 residues. CDR1 and CDR2 (germline): MGHRA, YSYEKL.

The chain combines TRBV3-1 (or the pseudogene TRBV3-2) with TRBJ2-7; 8 bases are a match to TRBD1. Germline CDR1 LGHDT, CDR2 YNNKEL (reference sequence). V lost 1 base and J lost 1; bases outside the gene matches: 9. This CDR3 has 17 amino acids. CDR3 in DNA: TGTGCCAGCAGCCAAGTCACCCCAGGGGGCTTGTCCTACGAGCAGTACTTC. The encoded protein is CASSQVTPGGLSYEQYF.

The chain uses TRBV5-8 and TRBJ2-5, with a possible D match to TRBD2 (5 bases). In germline, CDR1 is SGHTS, CDR2 YDEGEE. The CDR3 is 13 residues long. Trimming took 0 bases from V and 8 from J, leaving 11 bases between them. The CDR3 sequence: CASSLAGVATQYF. The CDR3 DNA is TGTGCCAGCAGCTTGGCCGGGGTCGCTACCCAGTACTTC.

The chain has TRBV30 and TRBJ1-1, with 8 nucleotides matching TRBD1. Losses at the gene ends were 0 bases for V and 4 bases for J; bases not matched to a gene: 13. Per the germline V gene, CDR1 is GTSNPN and CDR2 is SVGIG (reference sequence). This CDR3 spans 17 amino acids. The chain's CDR3 is CAWSVRTGFNRGTEAFF. The CDR3, as DNA: TGTGCCTGGAGTGTACGGACAGGGTTTAATAGGGGCACTGAAGCTTTCTTT.

V usage is TRBV30 and J usage is TRBJ2-7; 9 bases align to TRBD1. Trimming at V came to 4 bases and at J to 1 base, leaving 8 bases not matched to a gene. The CDR3 has 15 amino acids. From germline, CDR1 is GTSNPN and CDR2 SVGIG (reference sequence). The CDR3: CAWNRQGDRSYEQYF. CDR3 DNA: TGTGCCTGGAACAGACAGGGGGACAGATCCTACGAGCAGTACTTC. Variable domain in full (rest from reference TRBV30 and TRBJ2-7): SQTIHQWPATLVQPVGSPLSLECTVEGTSNPNLYWYRQAAGRGLQLLFYSVGIGQISSEVPQNLSASRPQDRQFILSSKKLLLSDSGFYLCAWNRQGDRSYEQYFGPGTRLTVT.

The chain combines TRBV10-3 with TRBJ2-7; D might be TRBD1 (6 bases). Germline lookup yields CDR1 ENHRY and CDR2 SYGVKD. The CDR3 sequence is 14 residues long. Trimming removed 6 bases from V and 0 bases from J, with 12 bases in between. In nucleotides, the CDR3 is TGTGCCATCAGGCCGGGACATAGCTCCTACGAGCAGTACTTC. Translation: CAIRPGHSSYEQYF.

The rearrangement joins TRBV3-1 (or the pseudogene TRBV3-2) to TRBJ2-5; D may be TRBD2 (5 bases). From germline, CDR1 is LGHDT and CDR2 YNNKEL (reference sequence). V shed 1 base and J shed 5 bases, with 17 bases lying between them. The CDR3 is 16 amino acids. The CDR3 here is CASSQAGPRRLETQYF. DNA for the CDR3: TGTGCCAGCAGCCAAGCCGGTCCAAGGAGGTTGGAGACCCAGTACTTC.

This clone has just a few counts. This chain uses TRBV7-2 with TRBJ1-2; D is unclear. CDR1 is SGHTA, CDR2 FQGNSA, per germline. The CDR3 runs 15 residues. V was pared by 1 base and J by 4 bases, with 13 bases between. CDR3 region: CASSLDPGRSYGYTF. CDR3 DNA sequence: TGTGCCAGCAGCTTAGATCCGGGTCGCAGCTATGGCTACACCTTC. Complete variable domain (other parts from reference TRBV7-2 and TRBJ1-2): GAGVSQSPSNKVTEKGKDVELRCDPISGHTALYWYRQSLGQGLEFLIYFQGNSAPDKSGLPSDRFSAERTGGSVSTLTIQRTQQEDSAVYLCASSLDPGRSYGYTFGSGTRLTVV.

The gene calls are TRBV18 and TRBJ1-2, with D perhaps TRBD1 (5 bases). This CDR3 region has 13 residues. The V gene lost 2 bases and the J gene lost 5 bases, with 9 bases spanning the gap. Looked up from germline, CDR1 is KGHSH and CDR2 is LQKENI. CDR3 nucleotide sequence: TGTGCCAGCTCACCAGGGGGGGTTTATGGCTACACCTTC. This codes for CASSPGGVYGYTF.

The V call is TRBV15, the J call TRBJ2-3, with 8 bases aligning to TRBD2. Germline loops: CDR1 LNHNV, CDR2 YYDKDF (reference sequence). With V trimmed by 9 bases and J by 2 bases, 10 bases remained unmatched. The CDR3 totals 15 residues. The CDR3, as DNA: TGTGCCACAAGTAACGGCGGGGGGCACACAGATACGCAGTATTTT. Amino acid sequence: CATSNGGGHTDTQYF.

The V gene is TRBV24-1, the J gene TRBJ2-7, with TRBD1 as a possible D gene (6 bases). The CDR3 has 15 residues. CDR1 KGHDR and CDR2 SFDVKD come from the germline V gene. V was trimmed by 3 bases and J by 5 bases, leaving 16 bases between them. CDR3 DNA: TGTGCCACCAGTGATCCTACAGGGTCAGGTCACGAGCAGTACTTC. This gives the protein CATSDPTGSGHEQYF.

This clone is a singleton in its sample. The genes are TRBV10-3 and TRBJ2-1, with 8 positions matching TRBD1. The CDR3 spans 16 residues. V lost 2 bases, J lost 0 bases, and 3 bases stayed unmatched. Per the germline V gene, CDR1 is ENHRY and CDR2 is SYGVKD. The CDR3 DNA reads TGTGCCATCAGTGAGCCGGACAGGGTCTCCTACAATGAGCAGTTCTTC. This sequence encodes CAISEPDRVSYNEQFF.

This clone was detected only once. The genes are TRBV3-1 (or the pseudogene TRBV3-2) and TRBJ1-2; 9 bases agree with TRBD1. Trimming cost V 2 bases and J 4 bases; bases outside gene matches: 2. Germline V lookup: CDR1 LGHDT, CDR2 YNNKEL (reference sequence). This CDR3 comprises 14 residues. This CDR3 is CASSQRDRVYGYTF. In nucleotides, the CDR3 is TGTGCCAGCAGCCAAAGGGACAGGGTCTATGGCTACACCTTC.

As DNA, the CDR3 is TGTGCCAGCTCACCAAGCAGGGGCGAGAACACCGGGGAGCTGTTTTTT. Translation gives CASSPSRGENTGELFF. This sequence joins TRBV18 and TRBJ2-2; TRBD1 might be the D (6 bases). Germline assignment: CDR1 KGHSH and CDR2 LQKENI. The CDR3 runs to 16 residues. With 2 bases removed from V and 1 base from J, the gap between germline ends came to 11 bases.

This sequence joins TRBV7-2 and TRBJ1-1, with TRBD1 identical over 8 bases. V lost 7 bases to trimming and J lost 4 bases; unmatched junction nucleotides: 8. This CDR3 has 14 amino acids. Germline CDR1 SGHTA, CDR2 FQGNSA. Here the CDR3 DNA reads TGTGCCAGCATCGACCCGACAGGGGCCACTGAAGCTTTCTTT. Translation gives CASIDPTGATEAFF. The whole variable domain, filled in from reference TRBV7-2 and TRBJ1-1, reads GAGVSQSPSNKVTEKGKDVELRCDPISGHTALYWYRQSLGQGLEFLIYFQGNSAPDKSGLPSDRFSAERTGGSVSTLTIQRTQQEDSAVYLCASIDPTGATEAFFGQGTRLTVV.

The chain's CDR3 is CASSISGGLAILSYNEQFF. For the CDR3, the DNA is TGTGCCAGTAGTATCTCGGGGGGACTAGCGATACTCTCCTACAATGAGCAGTTCTTC. The V call is TRBV19, the J call TRBJ2-1; the match to TRBD2 covers 10 bases. This CDR3 spans 19 amino acids. In germline, CDR1 is LNHDA, CDR2 SQIVND (reference sequence). V lost 3 bases and J lost 0; bases outside the gene matches: 11.

In this sample, this clone turned up once. The CDR3 is CASSQGTGRYGDTQYF. The DNA for the CDR3 is TGTGCCAGCAGTCAGGGGACAGGGAGATATGGAGATACGCAGTATTTT. The chain is built from TRBV6-2 or TRBV6-3 and TRBJ2-3; 9 positions match TRBD1. The germline gives CDR1 MNHEY, CDR2 SVGEGT. CDR3 length: 16 amino acids. The J segment lost 5 bases and the V segment lost 5 bases, leaving 11 bases of the junction unmatched.